These 26 T cell receptor beta chains were sequenced from one sample in a study of shared clonotypes between healthy human individuals. Profiling relied on immunoSEQ multiplex PCR, and the TCRdb table lists in-frame clones only, not all of them. The sample carries about 2 million clones, about 95% recorded once. In the naive CD8 group, cells lacked CD45RO and were positively selected for CCR7, so terminally differentiated effector memory CD45RA+ cells were left out. Material: naive CD8+ T cells sorted from blood. These receptors were obtained from a man aged 18 to 35 in good health.

This sequence joins TRBV6-6 and TRBJ2-1, with 7 positions matching TRBD2. The CDR3 has 14 residues. Trimming cost V 10 bases and J 4 bases; bases outside gene matches: 10. The germline gives CDR1 MNHNY, CDR2 SVGAGI (reference sequence). The CDR3 DNA follows: TGTGCCACCCGTCGAGCGGGGAGTTACAATGAGCAGTTCTTC. Translating gives CATRRAGSYNEQFF.

The chain's CDR3 is CASSYLQGAPGNEQFF. DNA for the CDR3: TGTGCCAGCAGCTACTTACAGGGGGCGCCGGGCAATGAGCAGTTCTTC. The V and J genes are TRBV5-6 and TRBJ2-1; TRBD1 matches at 9 bases. The junction had 10 bases not matched to a gene; V was cut back by 3 bases and J by 6 bases. There are 16 residues in the CDR3. The germline gives CDR1 SGHDT, CDR2 YYEEEE.

The chain joins TRBV19 to TRBJ1-6; D gene ambiguous. V was clipped by 4 bases and J by 0 bases, with 13 bases between them. The CDR3 is made up of 17 amino acids. The germline V gene has CDR1 LNHDA and CDR2 SQIVND (reference sequence). CDR3 amino acids: CASSTSDWSSYNSPLHF. In DNA form, the CDR3 reads TGTGCCAGTAGTACCTCGGACTGGAGCTCCTATAATTCACCCCTCCACTTT.

V usage is TRBV27 and J usage is TRBJ2-1; 7 nucleotides agree with TRBD2. The V segment lost 5 bases and the J segment 0 bases; nucleotides outside the gene matches: 7. Per the germline V gene, CDR1 is MNHEY and CDR2 is SMNVEV (reference sequence). This CDR3 has 16 residues. CDR3 loop: CASSPGGLYSYNEQFF. The CDR3 DNA follows: TGTGCCAGCAGTCCCGGGGGGTTATACTCCTACAATGAGCAGTTCTTC.

This rearrangement joins TRBV6-5 to TRBJ2-5; 7 nucleotides line up with TRBD1. The V and J ends lost 1 base and 3 bases, in that order; junction bases with no gene match: 2. The CDR3 totals 14 residues. CDR1 and CDR2 from the germline V gene are MNHEY and SVGAGI. Here the CDR3 DNA reads TGTGCCAGCAGTTACTTCGGGACAGAAGAGACCCAGTACTTC. Encoded protein: CASSYFGTEETQYF.

J is TRBJ2-4 and V is TRBV5-6; 8 bases match TRBD1. With 4 bases clipped from V and 3 bases from J, the junction kept 3 bases outside the gene matches. The CDR3 is 14 residues long. Germline lookup yields CDR1 SGHDT and CDR2 YYEEEE. CDR3 loop: CASSQGASKNIQYF. In DNA form, the CDR3 reads TGTGCCAGCAGCCAGGGGGCGAGCAAAAACATTCAGTACTTC.

This clone was found once. The V call is TRBV7-8, the J call TRBJ1-3; D might be TRBD1 (5 bases). V was clipped by 6 bases and J by 0 bases, with 18 bases between them. CDR1 and CDR2 (germline): SGHVS, FQNEAQ. The CDR3 consists of 17 residues. The CDR3 nucleotides read TGTGCCAGCAGTCAGGGATCGACTGGACTCTCTGGAAACACCATATATTTT. Its protein product is CASSQGSTGLSGNTIYF.

The chain uses TRBV7-9 and TRBJ2-5; 8 nucleotides line up with TRBD1. The germline gives CDR1 SEHNR, CDR2 FQNEAQ (reference sequence). The junction had 5 bases not matched to a gene; V was cut back by 5 bases and J by 3 bases. CDR3 length: 14 residues. Here the CDR3 DNA reads TGTGCCAGCAGCCCATCAGGGGGCGAAGAGACCCAGTACTTC. Its protein is CASSPSGGEETQYF.

The rearrangement joins TRBV9 to TRBJ1-1; D is possibly TRBD1 (5 bases). The CDR3 is 13 residues long. The germline V and J ends were trimmed by 6 bases and 5 bases, with 14 bases remaining between them. Germline CDR1 and CDR2: SGDLS and YYNGEE. The CDR3 DNA reads TGTGCCAGCACCTCAGGTGGGGGGACTGAAGCTTTCTTT. Translated: CASTSGGGTEAFF.

The chain combines TRBV5-1 with TRBJ2-2; D is unresolved. Trimming cost V 4 bases and J 8 bases, with 6 bases left between them. CDR3 length: 11 residues. Germline-derived CDR1 and CDR2 are SGHRS and YFSETQ. CDR3 DNA: TGCGCCAGCAGCGGGTTGGGGGAGCTGTTTTTT. This sequence encodes CASSGLGELFF.

V usage is TRBV25-1 and J usage is TRBJ1-2; D gene unclear. Germline assignment: CDR1 MGHDK and CDR2 SYGVNS. With 2 bases removed from V and 3 bases from J, the gap between germline ends came to 4 bases. CDR3 size: 12 residues. The CDR3 bases are TGTGCCAGCAGTGAACCCTACTATGGCTACACCTTC. This sequence encodes CASSEPYYGYTF.

This sequence joins TRBV4-1 and TRBJ1-4; weak D call: TRBD1 (5 bases). This CDR3 has 14 amino acids. CDR1 is MGHRA, CDR2 YSYEKL, per germline. Trimming cost V 0 bases and J 8 bases, with 10 bases left between them. The CDR3 sequence: CASSQERGWEKLFF. CDR3 DNA: TGCGCCAGCAGCCAAGAAAGGGGATGGGAAAAACTGTTTTTT.

The CDR3 region has the DNA TGTGCCAGCAGTTACGTAGGGGTGGGGGAGCAGTACTTC. Its protein is CASSYVGVGEQYF. V and J are TRBV6-6 and TRBJ2-7; the D gene is possibly TRBD1 (5 bases). Per germline, CDR1 MNHNY and CDR2 SVGAGI (reference sequence). V was trimmed by 2 bases and J by 7 bases, leaving 12 bases between them. There are 13 residues in the CDR3.

V is TRBV6-5 and J is TRBJ1-2, with a weak D call TRBD1 (6 bases). Germline V gene sequence: CDR1 MNHEY, CDR2 SVGAGI. V was clipped by 2 bases and J by 4 bases, with 17 bases between them. The length of the CDR3 is 16 residues. The CDR3: CASSYGGPVDFYGYTF. The CDR3 DNA is TGTGCCAGCAGTTACGGGGGCCCTGTTGACTTCTATGGCTACACCTTC.

This chain joins TRBV7-9 and TRBJ2-1; possibly TRBD1 for D (5 bases). V was trimmed by 5 bases and J by 8 bases, leaving 19 bases between them. Germline lookup yields CDR1 SEHNR and CDR2 FQNEAQ (reference sequence). The CDR3 is 15 amino acids. In DNA form, the CDR3 reads TGTGCCAGCAGCCCCGGACATATGGAACAGGATGAGCAGTTCTTC. It translates to CASSPGHMEQDEQFF.

The V gene is TRBV10-2, the J gene TRBJ2-5, with 11 bases matching TRBD2. The V gene end was trimmed by 6 bases and the J gene end by 0 bases; junction bases not matched to a gene: 6. Germline V gene lookup returns CDR1 WSHSY and CDR2 SAAADI. The CDR3 has 16 residues. As DNA, the CDR3 is TGCGCCAGCAGCGCCACTAGCGGGGGATACCAAGAGACCCAGTACTTC. It codes for CASSATSGGYQETQYF.

The chain recombines TRBV10-2 with TRBJ1-4; D may be TRBD1 (5 bases). The CDR3 runs 16 residues. V was cut by 0 bases and J by 6 bases, with 14 bases left in between. Per the germline V gene, CDR1 is WSHSY and CDR2 is SAAADI. CDR3 bases: TGCGCCAGCAGTGAGTCTTCGGACATATCCTATGAAAAACTGTTTTTT. It yields the protein CASSESSDISYEKLFF.

V and J are TRBV9 and TRBJ2-5; TRBD2 aligns across 7 bases. There are 16 residues in the CDR3. Trimming at V came to 0 bases and at J to 2 bases, leaving 7 bases not matched to a gene. Per germline, CDR1 SGDLS and CDR2 YYNGEE. The CDR3 region has the DNA TGTGCCAGCAGCGTAGATGGCTGGGGGGGGCAAGAGACCCAGTACTTC. This sequence encodes CASSVDGWGGQETQYF.

The V gene is TRBV4-1, the J gene TRBJ1-2; weak D call: TRBD1 (6 bases). This CDR3 region has 15 residues. The germline CDR1 and CDR2 sequences are MGHRA and YSYEKL. V was trimmed by 0 bases and J by 3 bases, leaving 11 bases between them. The CDR3 here is CASSQEGGHDYGYTF. For the CDR3, the DNA is TGCGCCAGCAGCCAAGAAGGGGGGCATGACTATGGCTACACCTTC.

In regard to this clone: At one of its ends the junction is not consistent with the germline gene, which may arise from a read error. V is TRBV30 and J is TRBJ2-3; D ambiguous. From germline, CDR1 is GTSNPN and CDR2 SVGIG (reference sequence). The CDR3 is made up of 11 amino acids. The CDR3 here is CAYNPGAGTDF. Here the CDR3 DNA reads TGTGCCTACAACCCGGGTGCAGGAACGGATTTT.

Details on this clone: This same CDR3 is encoded by further DNA sequences in the sample. The gene calls are TRBV6-5 and TRBJ1-2; 9 bases fit TRBD1. CDR1 MNHEY and CDR2 SVGAGI come from the germline V gene. J gave up 5 bases and V 0 bases, and 1 base lay outside the gene matches. The CDR3 is made up of 14 amino acids. This CDR3 reads CASSYSGQGYGYTF. The CDR3 DNA reads TGTGCCAGCAGTTACTCGGGACAGGGATATGGCTACACCTTC.

The rearrangement links TRBV2 to TRBJ1-4; D gene ambiguous. CDR3 length: 18 amino acids. Trimming shortened V by 1 base and J by 0 bases, and 15 bases separated the two germline ends. Germline CDR1 is SNHLY and CDR2 is FYNNEI. Written as DNA, the CDR3 is TGTGCCAGCAGTGAAGAAAGGGCAGGCAGTGCAACTAATGAAAAACTGTTTTTT. Amino acid sequence: CASSEERAGSATNEKLFF.

J is TRBJ2-7 and V is TRBV11-2; D possibly corresponds to TRBD2 (6 bases). The CDR3 has 18 amino acids. CDR1 is SGHAT, CDR2 FQNNGV, per germline. Trimming shortened V by 2 bases and J by 2 bases, and 22 bases separated the two germline ends. CDR3 coding DNA: TGTGCCAGCAGCTTACGTGTTCCCGACGCGGGGTCTGCCTACGAGCAGTACTTC. Translating it yields CASSLRVPDAGSAYEQYF.

The rearrangement links TRBV28 to TRBJ2-2; D is perhaps TRBD1 or TRBD2 (5 bases each). The germline CDR1 and CDR2 sequences are MDHEN and SYDVKM. V gave up 3 bases and J gave up 6 bases, with 8 bases separating them. This CDR3 is 13 amino acids long. CDR3 loop: CASSFTGPGELFF. The CDR3 DNA sequence: TGTGCCAGCAGTTTCACGGGACCCGGGGAGCTGTTTTTT.

The rearrangement uses TRBV11-2 and TRBJ2-7; D is undetermined. The CDR3 has 14 amino acids. V lost 1 base, J lost 3 bases, and 10 bases lay in between. Germline V gene data show CDR1 as SGHAT and CDR2 as FQNNGV. For the CDR3, the DNA is TGTGCCAGCAGCTTAGTAGACGATTTCTACGAGCAGTACTTC. Translation: CASSLVDDFYEQYF.

This chain links TRBV9 with TRBJ2-7, with D perhaps TRBD1 (5 bases). The germline V gene encodes CDR1 SGDLS and CDR2 YYNGEE. Trimming cost V 0 bases and J 2 bases, with 18 bases left between them. The CDR3 has 17 residues. CDR3 nucleotides: TGTGCCAGCAGCGTAGAGGCAGGGCCTATGAGGACCTACGAGCAGTACTTC. Translated: CASSVEAGPMRTYEQYF.